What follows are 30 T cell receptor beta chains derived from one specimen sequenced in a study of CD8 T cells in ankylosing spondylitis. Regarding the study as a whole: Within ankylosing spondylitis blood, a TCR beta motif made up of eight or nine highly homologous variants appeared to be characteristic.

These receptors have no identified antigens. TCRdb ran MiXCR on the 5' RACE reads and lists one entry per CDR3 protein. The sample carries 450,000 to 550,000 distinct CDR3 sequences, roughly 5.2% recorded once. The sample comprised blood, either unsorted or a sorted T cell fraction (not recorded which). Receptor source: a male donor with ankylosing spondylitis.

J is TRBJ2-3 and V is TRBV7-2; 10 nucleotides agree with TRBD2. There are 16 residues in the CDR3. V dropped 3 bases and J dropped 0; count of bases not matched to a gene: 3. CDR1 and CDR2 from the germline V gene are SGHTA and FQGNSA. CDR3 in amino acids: CASSFPGLASTDTQYF. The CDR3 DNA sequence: TGTGCCAGCAGCTTTCCGGGACTAGCGAGCACAGATACGCAGTATTTT.

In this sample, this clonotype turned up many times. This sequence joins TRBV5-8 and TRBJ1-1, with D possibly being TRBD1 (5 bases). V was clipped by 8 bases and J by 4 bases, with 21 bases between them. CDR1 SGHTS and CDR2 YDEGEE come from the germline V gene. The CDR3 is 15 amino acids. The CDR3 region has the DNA TGTGCCAGTTCAGCAGGGAAATTATGGGGCACTGAAGCTTTCTTT. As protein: CASSAGKLWGTEAFF.

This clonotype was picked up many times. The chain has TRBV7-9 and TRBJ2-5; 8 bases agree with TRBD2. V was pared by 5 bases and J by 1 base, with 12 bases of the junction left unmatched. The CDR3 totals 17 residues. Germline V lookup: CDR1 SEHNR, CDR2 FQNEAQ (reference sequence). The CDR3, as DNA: TGTGCCAGCAGCCAGGGCGCGGTAGCGGGGTTCCAAGAGACCCAGTACTTC. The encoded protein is CASSQGAVAGFQETQYF.

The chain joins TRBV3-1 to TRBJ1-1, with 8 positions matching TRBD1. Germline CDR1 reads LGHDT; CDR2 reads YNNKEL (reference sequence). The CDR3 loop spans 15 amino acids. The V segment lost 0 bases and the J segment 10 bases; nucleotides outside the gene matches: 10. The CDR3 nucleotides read TGTGCCAGCAGCCAAGATCGACAGGGGATGGCCGGAGCTTTCTTT. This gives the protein CASSQDRQGMAGAFF.

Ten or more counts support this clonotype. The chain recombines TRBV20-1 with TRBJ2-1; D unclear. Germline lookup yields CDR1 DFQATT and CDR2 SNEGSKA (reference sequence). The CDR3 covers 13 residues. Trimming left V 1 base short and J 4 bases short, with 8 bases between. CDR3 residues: CSARVAVYNEQFF. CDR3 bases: TGCAGTGCTAGAGTGGCGGTGTACAATGAGCAGTTCTTC.

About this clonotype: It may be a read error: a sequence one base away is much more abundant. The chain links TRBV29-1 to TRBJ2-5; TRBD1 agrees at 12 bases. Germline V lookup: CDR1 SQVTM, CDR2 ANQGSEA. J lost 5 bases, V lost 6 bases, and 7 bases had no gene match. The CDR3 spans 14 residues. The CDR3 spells CSVGTGGVPETQYF. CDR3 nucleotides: TGCAGCGTGGGGACAGGGGGCGTGCCTGAGACCCAGTACTTC.

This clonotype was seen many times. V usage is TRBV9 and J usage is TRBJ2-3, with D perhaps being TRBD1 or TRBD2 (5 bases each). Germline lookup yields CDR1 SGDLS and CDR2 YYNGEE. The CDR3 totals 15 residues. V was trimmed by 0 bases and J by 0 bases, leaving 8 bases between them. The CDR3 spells CASSVVGDSTDTQYF. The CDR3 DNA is TGTGCCAGCAGCGTAGTTGGGGACAGCACAGATACGCAGTATTTT. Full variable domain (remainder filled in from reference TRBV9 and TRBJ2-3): DSGVTQTPKHLITATGQRVTLRCSPRSGDLSVYWYQQSLDQGLQFLIQYYNGEERAKGNILERFSAQQFPDLHSELNLSSLELGDSALYFCASSVVGDSTDTQYFGPGTRLTVL.

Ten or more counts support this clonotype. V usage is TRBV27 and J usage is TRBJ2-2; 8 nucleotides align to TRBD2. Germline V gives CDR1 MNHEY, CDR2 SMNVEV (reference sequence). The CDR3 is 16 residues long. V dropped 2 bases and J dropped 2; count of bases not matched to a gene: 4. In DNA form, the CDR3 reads TGTGCCAGCAGTTTAGCGGCGGGGGGAAACACCGGGGAGCTGTTTTTT. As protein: CASSLAAGGNTGELFF.

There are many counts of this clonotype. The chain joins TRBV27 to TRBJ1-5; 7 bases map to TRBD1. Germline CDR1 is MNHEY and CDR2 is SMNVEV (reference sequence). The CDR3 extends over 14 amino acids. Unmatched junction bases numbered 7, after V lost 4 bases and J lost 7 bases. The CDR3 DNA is TGTGCCAGCAGTTCCGACAGGGCGAGACAGCCCCAGCATTTT. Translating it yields CASSSDRARQPQHF.

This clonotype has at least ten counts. The CDR3, as DNA: TGTGCCACCAAAGGGTCAGCTGAGACCCAGTACTTC. Protein: CATKGSAETQYF. The chain recombines TRBV15 with TRBJ2-5; D is uncertain. Germline assignment: CDR1 LNHNV and CDR2 YYDKDF (reference sequence). The germline V and J ends were trimmed by 7 bases and 5 bases, with 11 bases remaining between them. This CDR3 has 12 amino acids.

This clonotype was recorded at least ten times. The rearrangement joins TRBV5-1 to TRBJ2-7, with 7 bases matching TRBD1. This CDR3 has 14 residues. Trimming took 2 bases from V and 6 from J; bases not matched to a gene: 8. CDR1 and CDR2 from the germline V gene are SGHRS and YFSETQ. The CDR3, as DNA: TGCGCCAGCAGCTTTATTCAGGGGGTGCGCGAGCAGTACTTC. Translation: CASSFIQGVREQYF.

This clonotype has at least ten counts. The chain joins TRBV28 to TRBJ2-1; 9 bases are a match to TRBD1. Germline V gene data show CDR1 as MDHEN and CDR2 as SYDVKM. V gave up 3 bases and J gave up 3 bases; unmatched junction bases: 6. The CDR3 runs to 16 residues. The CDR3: CASSFSPGQGYNEQFF. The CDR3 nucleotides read TGTGCCAGCAGTTTTTCCCCGGGACAGGGCTACAATGAGCAGTTCTTC.

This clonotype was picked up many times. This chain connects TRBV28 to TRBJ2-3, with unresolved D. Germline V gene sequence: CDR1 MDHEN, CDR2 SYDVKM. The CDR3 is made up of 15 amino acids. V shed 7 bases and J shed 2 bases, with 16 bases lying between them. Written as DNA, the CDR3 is TGTGCCAGCATCTCGTATGGGGAACCCACAGATACGCAGTATTTT. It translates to CASISYGEPTDTQYF.

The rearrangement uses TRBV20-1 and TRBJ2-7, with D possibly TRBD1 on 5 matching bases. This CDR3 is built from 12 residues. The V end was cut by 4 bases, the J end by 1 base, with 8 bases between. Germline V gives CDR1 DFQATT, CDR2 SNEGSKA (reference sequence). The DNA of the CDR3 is TGCAGTGCTACCCCAGGGTCCTACGAGCAGTACTTC. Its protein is CSATPGSYEQYF.

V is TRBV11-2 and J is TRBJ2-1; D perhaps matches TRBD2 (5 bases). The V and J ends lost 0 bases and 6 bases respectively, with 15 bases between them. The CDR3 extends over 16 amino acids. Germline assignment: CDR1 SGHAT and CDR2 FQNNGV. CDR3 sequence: CASSLESLASPNEQFF. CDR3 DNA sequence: TGTGCCAGCAGCTTAGAAAGCCTAGCTTCCCCCAATGAGCAGTTCTTC.

CDR3 DNA sequence: TGTGCCAGCAGCGTAGACAGGGGGATCACAGATACGCAGTATTTT. This translates into CASSVDRGITDTQYF. The rearrangement uses TRBV7-9 and TRBJ2-3, with 9 bases aligning to TRBD1. Per the germline V gene, CDR1 is SEHNR and CDR2 is FQNEAQ (reference sequence). The CDR3 totals 15 residues. Trimming removed 5 bases from V and 2 bases from J; junction bases left unmatched: 5.

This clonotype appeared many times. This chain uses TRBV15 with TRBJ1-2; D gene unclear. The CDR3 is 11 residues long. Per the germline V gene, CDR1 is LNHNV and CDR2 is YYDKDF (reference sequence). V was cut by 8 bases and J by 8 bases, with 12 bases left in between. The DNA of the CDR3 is TGTGCCACCTCCTTCGGGCTCGGCTACACCTTC. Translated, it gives CATSFGLGYTF. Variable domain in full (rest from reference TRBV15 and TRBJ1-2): DAMVIQNPRYQVTQFGKPVTLSCSQTLNHNVMYWYQQKSSQAPKLLFHYYDKDFNNEADTPDNFQSRRPNTSFCFLDIRSPGLGDTAMYLCATSFGLGYTFGSGTRLTVV.

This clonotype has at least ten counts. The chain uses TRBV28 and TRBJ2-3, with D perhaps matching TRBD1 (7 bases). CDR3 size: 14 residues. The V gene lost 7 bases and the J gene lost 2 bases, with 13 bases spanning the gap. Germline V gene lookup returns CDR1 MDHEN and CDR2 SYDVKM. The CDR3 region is CASKEGAPTDTQYF. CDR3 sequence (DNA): TGTGCCAGCAAGGAGGGGGCTCCCACAGATACGCAGTATTTT.

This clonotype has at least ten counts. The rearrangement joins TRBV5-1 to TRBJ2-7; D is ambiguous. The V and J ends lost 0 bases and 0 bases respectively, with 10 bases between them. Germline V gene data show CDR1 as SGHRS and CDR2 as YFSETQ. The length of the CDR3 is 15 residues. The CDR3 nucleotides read TGCGCCAGCAGCTTGGGGAGCTCGGGCTCCTACGAGCAGTACTTC. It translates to CASSLGSSGSYEQYF.

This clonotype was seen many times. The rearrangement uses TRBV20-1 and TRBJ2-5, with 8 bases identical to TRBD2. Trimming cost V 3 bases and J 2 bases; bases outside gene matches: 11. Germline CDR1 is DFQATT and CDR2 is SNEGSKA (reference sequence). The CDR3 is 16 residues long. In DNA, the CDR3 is TGCAGTGCTAGTCCCCATTTAGCGGGATGGCAAGAGACCCAGTACTTC. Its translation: CSASPHLAGWQETQYF.

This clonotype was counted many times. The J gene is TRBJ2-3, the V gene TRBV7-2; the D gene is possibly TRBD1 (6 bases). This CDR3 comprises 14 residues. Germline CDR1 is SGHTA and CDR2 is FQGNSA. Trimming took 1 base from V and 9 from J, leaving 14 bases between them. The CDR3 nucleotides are TGTGCCAGCAGCTTAGGAACGTTCGGGACAACGCAGTATTTT. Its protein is CASSLGTFGTTQYF. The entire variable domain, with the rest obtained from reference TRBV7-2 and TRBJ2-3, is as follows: GAGVSQSPSNKVTEKGKDVELRCDPISGHTALYWYRQSLGQGLEFLIYFQGNSAPDKSGLPSDRFSAERTGGSVSTLTIQRTQQEDSAVYLCASSLGTFGTTQYFGPGTRLTVL.

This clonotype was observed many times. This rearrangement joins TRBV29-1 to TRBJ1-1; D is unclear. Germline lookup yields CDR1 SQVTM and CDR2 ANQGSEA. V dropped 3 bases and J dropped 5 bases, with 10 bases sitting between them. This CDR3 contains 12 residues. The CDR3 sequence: CSVDGWDTEAFF. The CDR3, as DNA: TGCAGCGTTGACGGGTGGGATACTGAAGCTTTCTTT.

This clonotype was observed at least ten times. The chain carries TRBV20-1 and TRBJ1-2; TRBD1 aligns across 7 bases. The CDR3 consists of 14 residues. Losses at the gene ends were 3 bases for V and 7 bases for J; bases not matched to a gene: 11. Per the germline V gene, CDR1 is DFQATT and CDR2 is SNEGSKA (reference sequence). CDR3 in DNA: TGCAGTGCTAGCCCGGGACAGTACTATGGTGGCTACACCTTC. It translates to CSASPGQYYGGYTF.

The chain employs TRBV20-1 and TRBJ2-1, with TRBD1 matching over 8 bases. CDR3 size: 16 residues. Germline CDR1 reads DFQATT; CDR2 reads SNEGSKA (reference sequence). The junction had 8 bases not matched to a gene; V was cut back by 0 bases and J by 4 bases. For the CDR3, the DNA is TGCAGTGCTAGAGATCCGAGACAGGGGTCTTACAATGAGCAGTTCTTC. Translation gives CSARDPRQGSYNEQFF.

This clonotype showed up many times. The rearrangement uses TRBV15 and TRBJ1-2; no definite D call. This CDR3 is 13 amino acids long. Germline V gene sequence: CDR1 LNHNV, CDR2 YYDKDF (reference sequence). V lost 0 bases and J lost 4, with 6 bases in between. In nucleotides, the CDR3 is TGTGCCACCAGCAGAGATTTGGTCTATGGCTACACCTTC. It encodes CATSRDLVYGYTF. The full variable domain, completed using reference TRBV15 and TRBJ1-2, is DAMVIQNPRYQVTQFGKPVTLSCSQTLNHNVMYWYQQKSSQAPKLLFHYYDKDFNNEADTPDNFQSRRPNTSFCFLDIRSPGLGDTAMYLCATSRDLVYGYTFGSGTRLTVV.

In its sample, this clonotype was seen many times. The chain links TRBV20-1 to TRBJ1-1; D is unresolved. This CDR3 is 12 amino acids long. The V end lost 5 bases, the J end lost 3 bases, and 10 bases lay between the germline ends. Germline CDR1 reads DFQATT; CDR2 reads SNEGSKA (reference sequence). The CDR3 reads CSALGEYTEAFF. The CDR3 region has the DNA TGCAGTGCTCTCGGGGAGTACACTGAAGCTTTCTTT.

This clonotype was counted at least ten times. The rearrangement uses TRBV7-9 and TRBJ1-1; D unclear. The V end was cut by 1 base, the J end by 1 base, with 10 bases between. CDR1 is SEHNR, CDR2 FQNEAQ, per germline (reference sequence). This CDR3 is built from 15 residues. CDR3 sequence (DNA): TGTGCCAGCAGCTTAGGGAGACGGAGGAACACTGAAGCTTTCTTT. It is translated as CASSLGRRRNTEAFF. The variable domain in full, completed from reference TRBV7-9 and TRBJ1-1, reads DTGVSQNPRHKITKRGQNVTFRCDPISEHNRLYWYRQTLGQGPEFLTYFQNEAQLEKSRLLSDRFSAERPKGSFSTLEIQRTEQGDSAMYLCASSLGRRRNTEAFFGQGTRLTVV.

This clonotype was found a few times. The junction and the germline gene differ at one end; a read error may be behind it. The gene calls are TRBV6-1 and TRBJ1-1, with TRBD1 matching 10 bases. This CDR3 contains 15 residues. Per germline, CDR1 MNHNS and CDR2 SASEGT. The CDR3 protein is CASREGQGENTEAFF. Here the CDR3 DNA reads TGTGCCAGCAGAGAAGGACAGGGGGAAAACACTGAAGCTTTCTTT.

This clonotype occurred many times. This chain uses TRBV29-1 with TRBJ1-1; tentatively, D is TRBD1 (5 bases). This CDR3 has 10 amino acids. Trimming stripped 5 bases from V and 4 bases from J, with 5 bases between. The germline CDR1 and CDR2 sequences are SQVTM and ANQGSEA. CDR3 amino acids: CSVQGTEAFF. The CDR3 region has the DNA TGCAGCGTTCAGGGCACTGAAGCTTTCTTT.

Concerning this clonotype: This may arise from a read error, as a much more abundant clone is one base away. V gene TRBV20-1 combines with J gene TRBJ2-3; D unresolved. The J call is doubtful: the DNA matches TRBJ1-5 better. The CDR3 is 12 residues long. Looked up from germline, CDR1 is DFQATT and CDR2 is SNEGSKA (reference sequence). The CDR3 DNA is TGCAGTGCGACACTTAGCACAGATACGCAGCATTTT. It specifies CSATLSTDTQHF.